Listed below are T cell receptor beta chains from one sample, sequenced in a study of T-cell memory formation after mild COVID-19. One entry per CDR3 protein, called by TCRdb with MiXCR from the 5' RACE reads. This table has about 290,000 distinct CDR3 sequences, roughly 15% appearing once. The specimen was PBMCs or a T cell subset sorted from them (not recorded which). The receptors shown here come from a young man who had mild COVID-19 (a few samples of this study predate the infection). Cell type and time point are not known. CDR3s include the opening cysteine and the closing phenylalanine or tryptophan. D genes are given only for firm matches. Size tells how often a clone was seen (once, few, many) or the class of an expanded clone, and some rows leave it out.

>TRBJ2-5|TRBV20-1|.|.
CSAREEETQYF
TGCAGTGCCAGAGAAGAAGAGACCCAGTACTTC
>TRBJ2-7|TRBV27|.|.
CARALYEQYF
TGTGCCAGGGCCCTCTACGAGCAGTACTTC
>TRBJ2-4|TRBV7-2|.|.
CASSLGTDSFLDF
TGTGCCAGCAGCTTAGGGACCGACAGTTTCCTTGACTTC
>TRBJ1-6|TRBV28|.|.
CASRFSLSPLHF
TGTGCCAGCAGGTTCTCCCTTTCACCCCTCCACTTT
>TRBJ2-2|TRBV4-3|.|.
CASSQVTGRELFF
TGCGCCAGCAGCCAAGTGACCGGGCGCGAGCTGTTTTTT
>TRBJ1-4|TRBV20-1|.|.
CSATAPYEKLFF
TGCAGTGCTACCGCACCCTATGAAAAACTGTTTTTT
>TRBJ1-1|TRBV20-1|TRBD1|.
CSASLGQGAEAFF
TGCAGTGCTAGCCTGGGACAGGGCGCTGAAGCTTTCTTT
>TRBJ2-3|TRBV6-6|.|many
CASSPTTDTQYF
TGCGCCAGCAGCCCTACCACAGATACGCAGTATTTT
>TRBJ2-7|TRBV12-3/TRBV12-4|.|few
CASSSGLTQDEQYF
TGTGCCAGCAGCTCGGGACTTACTCAGGACGAGCAGTACTTC
>TRBJ1-4|TRBV6-6|TRBD1|once
CASRATTGFNEKLFF
TGTGCCAGCAGAGCCACGACAGGGTTTAATGAAAAACTGTTTTTT
>TRBJ1-1|TRBV4-1|TRBD1|.
CASSQRQGGNTEAFF
TGCGCCAGCAGCCAAAGACAGGGAGGGAACACTGAAGCTTTCTTT
>TRBJ2-5|TRBV2|TRBD1|few
CASSDRTGGRKTQYF
TGTGCCAGCAGTGACAGGACAGGGGGGAGAAAGACCCAGTACTTC
>TRBJ2-1|TRBV15|.|few
CATSSLAGAFYEQFF
TGTGCCACCAGCTCCCTCGCGGGGGCCTTCTATGAGCAGTTCTTC
>TRBJ1-2|TRBV25-1|.|.
CASSVFGWGYTF
TGTGCCAGCAGTGTGTTTGGGTGGGGCTACACCTTC
>TRBJ1-4|TRBV5-6|.|.
CASSSRFPTNEKLFF
TGTGCCAGCAGCTCCCGATTCCCCACTAATGAAAAACTGTTTTTT
>TRBJ2-3|TRBV4-2|TRBD2|few
CASSQDVGTSGGRTDTQYF
TGTGCCAGCAGCCAAGATGTGGGGACTAGCGGGGGTCGAACAGATACGCAGTATTTT
>TRBJ1-4|TRBV7-9|.|.
CASSSPRGINEKLFF
TGTGCCAGCAGCTCCCCCAGGGGAATCAATGAAAAACTGTTTTTT
>TRBJ2-7|TRBV5-1|TRBD1|few
CASSLGQGVYEQYF
TGCGCCAGCAGCTTGGGCCAGGGGGTCTACGAGCAGTACTTC
>TRBJ1-2|TRBV20-1|.|many
CSASPPGNYGYTF
TGCAGTGCCTCTCCCCCAGGGAACTATGGCTACACCTTC
>TRBJ1-2|TRBV12-3/TRBV12-4|.|many
CASSFGGGYTF
TGTGCCAGCAGTTTTGGGGGAGGCTACACCTTC
>TRBJ2-7|TRBV11-2|.|few
CASSPIGRGQGEVYEQYF
TGTGCCAGCAGCCCCATTGGTAGGGGTCAGGGTGAGGTCTACGAGCAGTACTTC
>TRBJ1-4|TRBV5-1|.|few
CASSLGQGTLNEKLFF
TGCGCCAGCAGCTTGGGGCAGGGCACGTTGAATGAAAAACTGTTTTTT
>TRBJ1-6|TRBV4-1|.|.
CASSQDGVRQADGPLHF
TGCGCCAGCAGCCAAGACGGGGTGCGCCAGGCTGATGGGCCCCTCCACTTT
>TRBJ2-7|TRBV7-3|TRBD2|many
CASSPTSGSYEQYF
TGTGCCAGCAGCCCGACTAGCGGGTCCTACGAGCAGTACTTC
>TRBJ1-2|TRBV6-1|.|.
CASSGSSYGYTF
TGTGCCAGCAGCGGTTCCAGCTATGGCTACACCTTC
>TRBJ2-3|TRBV7-2|.|many
CASSLAPDTQYF
TGTGCCAGCAGCTTAGCGCCAGATACGCAGTATTTT
>TRBJ2-3|TRBV24-1|.|.
CATRRGSTDTQYF
TGTGCCACCAGGCGGGGTTCCACAGATACGCAGTATTTT
>TRBJ2-3|TRBV5-1|.|many
CASSLGHTDTQYF
TGCGCCAGCAGCTTGGGACACACAGATACGCAGTATTTT
>TRBJ2-5|TRBV4-1|.|many
CASSNPAMRRQETQYF
TGCGCCAGCAGCAATCCGGCAATGCGGCGGCAAGAGACCCAGTACTTC
>TRBJ1-1|TRBV7-9|.|.
CASLLGQAAEDFF
TGTGCCAGCCTGCTAGGGCAGGCGGCTGAAGATTTCTTT
>TRBJ1-2|TRBV6-2/TRBV6-3|.|.
CASSDWDYGYTF
TGTGCCAGCAGCGACTGGGACTATGGCTACACCTTC
>TRBJ1-3|TRBV18|.|.
CASSPVDSRNTIYF
TGTGCCAGCTCACCGGTCGACAGCCGAAACACCATATATTTT
>TRBJ1-1|TRBV20-1|TRBD1|.
CSARGQGDKTEAFF
TGCAGTGCTAGGGGGCAGGGGGATAAGACTGAAGCTTTCTTT
>TRBJ2-2|TRBV4-1|.|.
CASSQVAGYGELFF
TGCGCCAGCAGCCAAGTAGCAGGGTACGGGGAGCTGTTTTTT
>TRBJ1-5|TRBV28|.|.
CASQIGGGAGNQPQHF
TGTGCCAGCCAAATCGGGGGTGGGGCGGGCAATCAGCCCCAGCATTTT
>TRBJ2-5|TRBV7-2|.|few
CASTRGGGTEETQYF
TGTGCCAGCACCCGAGGGGGGGGGACAGAAGAGACCCAGTACTTC
>TRBJ2-1|TRBV7-8|TRBD2|.
CASSLWTSGRHYGASYNEQFF
TGTGCCAGCAGCTTGTGGACTAGCGGGAGGCATTATGGAGCTTCCTACAATGAGCAGTTCTTC
>TRBJ2-1|TRBV5-1|.|few
CASSVPETGPRGPYNEQFF
TGCGCCAGCAGCGTCCCCGAGACAGGCCCCCGGGGGCCTTACAATGAGCAGTTCTTC
>TRBJ2-7|TRBV12-3/TRBV12-4|.|.
CASSSHRDFRKQYF
TGTGCCAGCAGTTCCCACAGGGATTTTAGGAAGCAGTACTTC
>TRBJ2-6|TRBV4-1|.|few
CASSQAPMEGSGANVLTF
TGCGCCAGCAGCCAAGCACCAATGGAGGGATCTGGGGCCAACGTCCTGACTTTC
>TRBJ2-5|TRBV6-5|TRBD1|.
CASRFGTGKSKTQYF
TGTGCCAGCAGGTTTGGGACAGGGAAAAGTAAGACCCAGTACTTC
>TRBJ2-5|TRBV18|TRBD1|.
CASSPTQGTGDRSIETQYF
TGTGCCAGCTCACCCACTCAAGGGACAGGGGACAGGAGCATCGAGACCCAGTACTTC
>TRBJ1-5|TRBV24-1|TRBD1|few
CATSDLPGQVHF
TGTGCCACCAGTGATTTGCCAGGACAGGTACATTTT
>TRBJ1-1|TRBV30|.|many
CAWSPVRRTEAFF
TGTGCCTGGAGTCCGGTTCGACGCACTGAAGCTTTCTTT
>TRBJ2-3|TRBV4-1|.|many
CASSHYRSTDTQYF
TGCGCCAGCAGCCACTACAGAAGCACAGATACGCAGTATTTT
>TRBJ2-2|TRBV11-2|TRBD1|many
CASSFRDRVNTGELFF
TGTGCCAGCAGCTTTAGGGACAGGGTAAACACCGGGGAGCTGTTTTTT